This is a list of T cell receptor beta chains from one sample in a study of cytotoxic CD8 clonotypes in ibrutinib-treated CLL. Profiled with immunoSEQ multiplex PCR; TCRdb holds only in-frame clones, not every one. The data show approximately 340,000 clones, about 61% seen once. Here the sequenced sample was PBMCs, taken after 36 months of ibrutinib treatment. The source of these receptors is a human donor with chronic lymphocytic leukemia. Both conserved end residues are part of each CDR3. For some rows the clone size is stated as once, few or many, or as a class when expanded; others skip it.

CDR3 protein: CASSRAKWDTQYF; V gene: TRBV14; clone size: once; J gene: TRBJ2-3
CDR3 protein: CASSQVMGGSYEQYF; V gene: TRBV4-1; clone size: NA; J gene: TRBJ2-7
CDR3 protein: CSVQDRSNYGYTF; V gene: TRBV29-1; clone size: NA; J gene: TRBJ1-2
CDR3 protein: CSVEVGQGTDTQYF; V gene: TRBV29-1; clone size: once; J gene: TRBJ2-3
CDR3 protein: CASSLREGISTDTQYF; V gene: TRBV9; clone size: NA; J gene: TRBJ2-3
CDR3 protein: CASSGLAGGYEQYF; V gene: TRBV25-1; clone size: NA; J gene: TRBJ2-7
CDR3 protein: CASSHFKQETQYF; V gene: TRBV4-1; clone size: few; J gene: TRBJ2-5
CDR3 protein: CASTTGSNNQPQHF; V gene: TRBV6-1; clone size: NA; J gene: TRBJ1-5
CDR3 protein: CASSVNSYEQFF; V gene: TRBV9; clone size: NA; J gene: TRBJ2-1
CDR3 protein: CASSVVAGGHQETQYF; V gene: TRBV9; clone size: NA; J gene: TRBJ2-5
CDR3 protein: CASSLSGSPYEQYF; V gene: TRBV27; clone size: few; J gene: TRBJ2-7
CDR3 protein: CSVEAGQASYEQYF; V gene: TRBV29-1; clone size: NA; J gene: TRBJ2-7
CDR3 protein: CASSLLGSPYNEQFF; V gene: TRBV28; clone size: NA; J gene: TRBJ2-1
CDR3 protein: CASSKPRLAAGSSYNEQFF; V gene: TRBV7-6; clone size: NA; J gene: TRBJ2-1
CDR3 protein: CASSPEGYEQYF; V gene: TRBV6-5; clone size: NA; J gene: TRBJ2-7
CDR3 protein: CASSLGSDRYEQYF; V gene: TRBV13; clone size: once; J gene: TRBJ2-7
CDR3 protein: CASRPFLVSVGETQYF; V gene: TRBV5-6; clone size: NA; J gene: TRBJ2-5
CDR3 protein: CASSIGDWGGEQFF; V gene: TRBV19; clone size: NA; J gene: TRBJ2-1
CDR3 protein: CASSYSMRGRAEAFF; V gene: TRBV6-5; clone size: few; J gene: TRBJ1-1
CDR3 protein: CASSEISKRETQYF; V gene: TRBV10-2; clone size: NA; J gene: TRBJ2-5
CDR3 protein: CASSLTGPETQYF; V gene: TRBV7-9; clone size: few; J gene: TRBJ2-5
CDR3 protein: CASSESQAKETQYF; V gene: TRBV10-1; clone size: NA; J gene: TRBJ2-5
CDR3 protein: CATRQGAGNTEAFF; V gene: TRBV18; clone size: NA; J gene: TRBJ1-1
CDR3 protein: CASSQGTGMDQPQHF; V gene: TRBV14; clone size: NA; J gene: TRBJ1-5
CDR3 protein: CASQGGGSNQPQHF; V gene: TRBV2; clone size: NA; J gene: TRBJ1-5
CDR3 protein: CASSRESTGELFF; V gene: TRBV5-1; clone size: NA; J gene: TRBJ2-2
CDR3 protein: CASSEGLVGNEQFF; V gene: TRBV7-8; clone size: NA; J gene: TRBJ2-1
CDR3 protein: CASSVGPSWRGEETQYF; V gene: TRBV9; clone size: NA; J gene: TRBJ2-5
CDR3 protein: CASSQDQNYGYTF; V gene: TRBV4-2; clone size: NA; J gene: TRBJ1-2
CDR3 protein: CASSVLGLAGKFRSTDTQYF; V gene: TRBV6-1; clone size: NA; J gene: TRBJ2-3
CDR3 protein: CASSAGGEQFF; V gene: TRBV11-2; clone size: NA; J gene: TRBJ2-1
CDR3 protein: CASSYSPPGNTEAFF; V gene: TRBV6-5; clone size: NA; J gene: TRBJ1-1
CDR3 protein: CASSLVREPYNEQFF; V gene: TRBV5-1; clone size: few; J gene: TRBJ2-1
CDR3 protein: CASSLGDQPQHF; V gene: TRBV7-2; clone size: few; J gene: TRBJ1-5
CDR3 protein: CASCWGSSTDTQYF; V gene: TRBV5-1; clone size: NA; J gene: TRBJ2-3
CDR3 protein: CASSQDSGTYNEQFF; V gene: TRBV4-3; clone size: NA; J gene: TRBJ2-1
CDR3 protein: CASSLRGQTSPLHF; V gene: TRBV5-1; clone size: NA; J gene: TRBJ1-6
CDR3 protein: CASSDRPDTNYEQYF; V gene: TRBV21-1; clone size: NA; J gene: TRBJ2-7
CDR3 protein: CATSGGARAWETQYF; V gene: TRBV15; clone size: NA; J gene: TRBJ2-5
CDR3 protein: CASKSEIQVTNTEAFF; V gene: TRBV2; clone size: NA; J gene: TRBJ1-1
CDR3 protein: CASSLLQAGYQDTQYF; V gene: TRBV7-8; clone size: NA; J gene: TRBJ2-3
CDR3 protein: CASSPWDVSYEQYF; V gene: TRBV18; clone size: NA; J gene: TRBJ2-7
CDR3 protein: CASEGRNYGYTF; V gene: TRBV28; clone size: NA; J gene: TRBJ1-2
CDR3 protein: CASGQGLSGNTIYF; V gene: TRBV5-1; clone size: NA; J gene: TRBJ1-3
CDR3 protein: CASSALPYNEQFF; V gene: TRBV6-6; clone size: NA; J gene: TRBJ2-1
CDR3 protein: CASSLSPGQGATNEKLFF; V gene: TRBV7-9; clone size: NA; J gene: TRBJ1-4
CDR3 protein: CASSPGLAGEKQYF; V gene: TRBV7-3; clone size: NA; J gene: TRBJ2-7
CDR3 protein: CASSPSGSRSYEQYF; V gene: TRBV6-5; clone size: NA; J gene: TRBJ2-7
CDR3 protein: CASSLEGFGVQETQYF; V gene: TRBV5-1; clone size: NA; J gene: TRBJ2-5